This T cell receptor beta chain is drawn from a study of beta chain features in type 1 diabetes. Study conclusions and caveats: A possible short-template PCR bias applies equally to patients and controls. Moderate but significant shortening of TCRB CDR3s was recorded in all four CD4+ subsets from Type 1 diabetes patients. Compared to healthy donors, patients appeared to have naive, central memory and Treg TCRB repertoires that were more alike.

Germline V CDR1 and CDR2: LGHNA, YSLEER. The CDR3 consists of 17 residues. Germline trimming cut 3 bases from V and 4 bases from J; bases unmatched to any gene: 12. Naive, central memory, regulatory and stem cell-like memory cells within the CD4+ compartment were sorted using CD45RO/CCR7/CD25/CD127/CD95/CD27. This clone was counted once. Its antigen is still unknown. Reverse transcription of all isolated RNA meant that expressed TCRB transcripts were sequenced. Repertoires were generated with immunoSEQ multiplex PCR, while TCRdb's copy carries only in-frame clones and drops some. The sample has approximately 170,000 clones, around 8% seen once.

This receptor was taken from a woman in her forties with type 1 diabetes. The source material was central memory CD4+ T cells from blood. The V and J genes are TRBV4-3 and TRBJ2-1; 7 bases are shared with TRBD1. The CDR3 loop is CASSQGYDREAYNEQFF. In DNA, the CDR3 is TGCGCCAGCAGCCAGGGATACGACAGGGAAGCATACAATGAGCAGTTCTTC.